Listed below are T cell receptor beta chains from one sample, sequenced in a study of OX40 agonist ivuxolimab in advanced cancers. Libraries were prepared by immunoSEQ multiplex PCR; TCRdb keeps only in-frame clonotypes and omits some of them. The sample consists of under 9,000 clones, around 78% of them appearing once. Source: CD4+ or CD8+ T cells sorted from blood, taken in a trial of the OX40 agonist ivuxolimab. Receptors were obtained from an adult with an advanced solid tumor such as melanoma, head and neck, liver or kidney cancer. Both conserved end residues are part of each CDR3. Expanded clones are given a class, and other clones once, few, many or no size at all.

v_gene,j_gene,abundance,CDR3aa
TRBV6-1,TRBJ2-1,.,CASSGPGGFRGNEQFF
TRBV11-2,TRBJ2-7,large,CASSSVWEQYF
TRBV5-6,TRBJ1-6,.,CASSPGQIHSPLHF
TRBV6-4,TRBJ1-6,few,CATGEGNSPLHF
TRBV4-2,TRBJ2-4,.,CASSLFGDTLLNIQYF
TRBV9,TRBJ2-1,.,CASSVSGAGNEQFF
TRBV29-1,TRBJ2-3,.,CSANPSGSTDTQYF
TRBV5-6,TRBJ2-1,.,CASSPEESGLSSYNEQFF
TRBV6-5,TRBJ1-1,.,CASSYSGYYTEAFF
TRBV6-4,TRBJ2-7,.,CASSEWLGDGYEQYF
TRBV30,TRBJ2-7,.,CAWSPMGQGAYEQYF
TRBV7-2,TRBJ2-1,few,CASARSSSYNEQFF
TRBV6-4,TRBJ2-1,.,CASSARPGGGYNEQFF
TRBV15,TRBJ2-1,.,CATSRDRNEQFF
TRBV15,TRBJ2-7,.,CATSRGTGGYYEQYF
TRBV7-8,TRBJ2-7,.,CASSPLGQRLAYEQYF
TRBV4-3,TRBJ1-3,.,CASSQGDSGNTIYF
TRBV9,TRBJ2-3,few,CASSVALGIASDTQYF
TRBV4-1,TRBJ1-1,.,CASSQEVYTGDAEAFF
TRBV6-4,TRBJ2-3,.,CASSASTGTDTQYF
TRBV7-9,TRBJ1-1,.,CASSPFSEAFF
TRBV2,TRBJ1-4,.,CASRAKNGKLFF
TRBV20-1,TRBJ1-1,.,CSAGENTEAFF
TRBV9,TRBJ2-7,few,CASSATGNPYEQYF
TRBV27,TRBJ1-5,.,CASSKQDPSNQPQHF
TRBV5-5,TRBJ2-7,medium-sized,CASSRLQIRYF
TRBV5-8,TRBJ2-1,.,CASSPLAGARNEQFF
TRBV6-1,.,.,CASSTLGGEEDEQYF
TRBV9,TRBJ2-1,.,CASSLNPTGETYNEQFF
TRBV5-4,TRBJ1-1,.,CASSHSYTEAFF
TRBV9,TRBJ1-4,.,CASSVEGGLNEKLFF
TRBV19,TRBJ2-1,.,CASSIGFWDNEQFF
TRBV6-5,TRBJ1-5,few,CASKMTGGSQPQHF
TRBV7-9,TRBJ2-7,.,CASSLAGTNYEQYF
TRBV6-1,TRBJ1-6,.,CASSEGVGQFTSYNSPLHF
TRBV6-5,TRBJ2-7,.,CASSPGQYEQYF
TRBV30,TRBJ1-1,.,CAWTRGSGTEAFF
TRBV6-6,TRBJ2-7,.,CASTPGQTYEQYF
TRBV6-5,TRBJ1-1,.,CASTSQGMNTEAFF
TRBV7-2,TRBJ2-5,few,CASTAQGTSWQETQYF
TRBV7-3,TRBJ2-1,.,CASSPIANYNEQFF
TRBV2,TRBJ2-2,medium-sized,CASRTGTGDTGELFF
TRBV4-1,TRBJ1-3,few,CASSQDWGQTGNTIYF
TRBV7-6,TRBJ2-5,.,CASSLYEGARLGLDQETQYF
TRBV4-2,TRBJ1-1,.,CASSLRQSDEAFF
TRBV5-1,TRBJ2-1,.,CASSLTSGGPYNEQFF
TRBV5-1,TRBJ2-7,.,CASSLVREASYEQYF
TRBV4-2,TRBJ1-5,.,CASSQEAFNQPQHF
TRBV7-7,TRBJ2-7,.,CASSLALGDYEQYF
TRBV28,TRBJ2-3,.,CASSQDRVVTDTQYF
TRBV19,TRBJ2-1,.,CASSIAGSYNEQFF
TRBV9,TRBJ1-1,few,CASSEGGAWGRSTEAFF
TRBV6-4,TRBJ2-5,.,CASSDGSSGKETQYF
TRBV9,TRBJ1-5,.,CASTPGPENQPQHF
TRBV9,TRBJ1-1,once,CASSPETTITEAFF